This T cell receptor beta chain came from a study of control samples from healthy donors and cancer patients. The CDR3 is 18 residues long, ends included. Generated by immunoSEQ multiplex PCR, the TCRdb table keeps only in-frame clones and is missing some. Among more than 80,000 clones listed, more than 85% were seen once. A word on this clone: The DNA is omitted, as the CDR3 cannot be located on it reliably, and the CDR3 follows TCRdb's listing.

The chain recombines TRBV21-1 with TRBJ2-7; the table's TRBD2 call for D was not verified on the DNA. TRBV21-1 is noted as a pseudogene. Specimen: blood. This TCR came from a man younger than 35 in good health. The CDR3 loop reads CASSLYNCRAGAGYEQYF.